The clone carrying this T cell receptor (beta chain) was recorded only once. This sample was included in a study of blood T cell repertoires in COVID-19. As for the study in general: Samples representing acute and convalescent COVID-19 were sourced from the United States, Italy and Spain.

Authors' data handling: Cell counts per sample came from amplifying reference gene primers. Measured with immunoSEQ multiplex PCR; TCRdb has only the in-frame clones, and not every one. The V and J calls and clone size are taken from that table; D and trimming were inferred from the DNA. In the table there are 200,000 to 300,000 clones, around 85% of which are singletons. The V and J ends lost 4 bases and 7 bases, in that order; junction bases with no gene match: 12. Germline CDR1 and CDR2: SGHVS and FQNEAQ. The CDR3 is made up of 17 amino acids. The receptor was isolated from an elderly man with acute or convalescent COVID-19. The rearrangement uses TRBV7-8 and TRBJ2-1, with 11 bases identical to TRBD2. The sample consisted of peripheral blood. The CDR3 bases are TGTGCCAGCAGCTCATCCCTTAGCGGGAGGGCCGGAAATGAGCAGTTCTTC. This gives the protein CASSSSLSGRAGNEQFF.